These T cell receptor beta chains were read from a single sample in a study of OX40 agonist ivuxolimab in advanced cancers. The data were produced by immunoSEQ multiplex PCR, yet TCRdb's version contains in-frame clones alone and is incomplete. The sample holds more than 35,000 clones, over 65% seen once. Sequenced material: CD4+ or CD8+ T cells sorted from blood, taken in a trial of the OX40 agonist ivuxolimab. Receptors originate from an adult with an advanced solid tumor such as melanoma, head and neck, liver or kidney cancer. CDR3s include the opening cysteine and the closing phenylalanine or tryptophan. The order of the fields is V gene, CDR3 length, D gene, J gene, clone size, CDR3 protein, CDR3 DNA. The D gene is left open where the match is weak. Size is stated for part of the rows, as once, few or many counts, or as a class when the clone is expanded.

TRBV7-2	13	TRBD2	TRBJ2-3	NA	CASSWGGPDTQYF	TGTGCCAGCAGCTGGGGGGGTCCAGATACGCAGTATTTT
TRBV7-6	18	NA	TRBJ1-3	NA	CASSQLNWAGNSGNTIYF	TGTGCCAGCAGCCAGCTTAATTGGGCGGGAAACTCTGGAAACACCATATATTTT
TRBV7-9	14	NA	TRBJ2-2	NA	CAGRGEFNTGELFF	TGTGCCGGCAGGGGAGAGTTTAACACCGGGGAGCTGTTTTTT
TRBV29-1	10	NA	TRBJ2-1	NA	CSALDNEQFF	TGCAGCGCTCTAGACAATGAGCAGTTCTTC
TRBV19	14	NA	TRBJ2-1	NA	CASSTDVGYNEQFF	TGTGCCAGTAGTACCGATGTCGGCTACAATGAGCAGTTCTTC
TRBV7-6	16	TRBD2	TRBJ2-5	NA	CASSLEFLAGGETQYF	TGTGCCAGCAGCTTAGAGTTCCTAGCGGGAGGAGAGACCCAGTACTTC
TRBV11-3	16	NA	TRBJ2-5	NA	CASSSYDVSAKETQYF	TGTGCCAGCAGCTCATATGACGTATCCGCAAAAGAGACCCAGTACTTC
TRBV7-9	15	NA	TRBJ2-6	NA	CASSLGGSGANVLTF	TGTGCCAGCAGCTTAGGAGGGTCTGGGGCCAACGTCCTGACTTTC
TRBV19	15	TRBD1	TRBJ2-1	NA	CASSIGQGVFNEQFF	TGTGCCAGTAGTATCGGACAGGGGGTATTCAATGAGCAGTTCTTC
TRBV5-4	17	TRBD2	TRBJ2-7	NA	CASSLPSGGLYTYEQYF	TGTGCCAGCAGCTTGCCTAGCGGGGGGCTATATACCTACGAGCAGTACTTC
TRBV4-3	14	NA	TRBJ2-4	NA	CASSQDRGENIQYF	TGCGCCAGCAGCCAAGACAGGGGGGAAAACATTCAGTACTTC
TRBV2	16	NA	TRBJ2-7	NA	CASSVSPEARGYEQYF	TGTGCCAGCAGCGTGAGCCCCGAGGCCAGGGGATACGAGCAGTACTTC
TRBV7-9	14	NA	TRBJ1-1	few	CASSLTQENTEAFF	TGTGCCAGCAGCTTGACCCAGGAGAACACTGAAGCTTTCTTT
TRBV2	13	TRBD2	TRBJ2-2	few	CASKTSATGELFF	TGTGCCAGCAAGACTAGCGCGACCGGGGAGCTGTTTTTT
TRBV6-5	13	TRBD2	TRBJ2-1	NA	CASRPGLAYEQFF	TGTGCCAGCAGACCTGGACTAGCGTATGAGCAGTTCTTC
TRBV5-6	12	NA	TRBJ2-7	NA	CASSFFSYEQYF	TGTGCCAGCAGCTTTTTCTCCTACGAGCAGTACTTC
TRBV19	18	NA	TRBJ1-6	NA	CANRTGQRIRFYNSPLHF	TGTGCCAACCGAACGGGACAACGAATCAGATTCTATAATTCACCCCTCCACTTT
TRBV6-1	16	TRBD2	TRBJ2-1	NA	CASSEVAGGFNNEQFF	TGTGCCAGCAGTGAAGTGGCGGGGGGATTTAACAATGAGCAGTTCTTC
TRBV5-5	15	NA	TRBJ2-7	once	CASSLGGRGLVEQYF	TGTGCCAGCAGCTTGGGAGGGCGGGGTTTAGTCGAGCAGTACTTC
TRBV27	13	NA	TRBJ2-2	medium-sized	CASSVLNTGELFF	TGTGCCAGCAGTGTCCTGAACACCGGGGAGCTGTTTTTT
TRBV2	15	TRBD1	TRBJ2-7	NA	CASPRREDRAHEQYF	TGTGCCAGCCCAAGAAGGGAGGACAGGGCCCACGAGCAGTACTTC
TRBV7-9	12	NA	TRBJ2-1	NA	CASDSSYNEQFF	TGTGCCAGCGACAGCTCCTACAATGAGCAGTTCTTC
TRBV18	17	TRBD1	TRBJ1-3	NA	CASSPMTGPNSGNTIYF	TGTGCCAGCTCACCGATGACAGGGCCCAACTCTGGAAACACCATATATTTT
TRBV21-1	19	NA	TRBJ1-5	NA	CASSNKWPGQASFNQPQHF	TGTGCCAGCAGCAACAAATGGCCAGGACAGGCCTCCTTCAATCAGCCCCAGCATTTT
TRBV5-6	13	NA	TRBJ2-5	few	CASSLGREETQYF	TGTGCCAGCAGCTTGGGCAGAGAAGAGACCCAGTACTTC
TRBV4-3	15	NA	TRBJ2-7	NA	CASSQGTSLRYEQYF	TGCGCCAGCAGCCAAGGAACTAGTTTGAGGTACGAGCAGTACTTC
TRBV27	16	TRBD1	TRBJ1-1	NA	CASSSPGQGYSTEAFF	TGTGCCAGCAGTTCCCCGGGACAGGGATACAGCACTGAAGCTTTCTTT
TRBV4-1	14	NA	TRBJ2-2	NA	CASSQVGGSGELFF	TGCGCCAGCAGCCAAGTTGGGGGGAGCGGGGAGCTGTTTTTT
TRBV10-3	16	TRBD1	TRBJ2-7	once	CAISERGDRGFYEQYF	TGTGCCATCAGTGAGCGTGGGGACAGGGGTTTTTACGAGCAGTACTTC
TRBV13	14	NA	TRBJ1-4	once	CASSLGQGGEKLFF	TGTGCCAGCAGCTTAGGCCAGGGCGGTGAAAAACTGTTTTTT
TRBV2	13	NA	TRBJ1-1	NA	CASSEGLNTEAFF	TGTGCCAGCAGTGAGGGGCTAAACACTGAAGCTTTCTTT
TRBV19	12	NA	TRBJ1-1	NA	CASSMGYTEAFF	TGTGCCAGTAGTATGGGGTACACTGAAGCTTTCTTT
TRBV28	15	NA	TRBJ1-1	many	CASTGPARMNTEAFF	TGTGCCAGCACCGGGCCGGCCCGCATGAACACTGAAGCTTTCTTT
TRBV4-2	15	NA	TRBJ1-4	NA	CASSQVEGMSEKLFF	TGTGCCAGCAGCCAAGTCGAAGGAATGAGTGAAAAACTGTTTTTT
TRBV27	15	TRBD1	TRBJ2-3	few	CASSLGTGHTDTQYF	TGTGCCAGCAGTTTGGGGACAGGTCACACAGATACGCAGTATTTT
TRBV5-1	16	NA	TRBJ2-4	NA	CASSLWDSGAKNIQYF	TGCGCCAGCAGCTTGTGGGACTCCGGGGCCAAAAACATTCAGTACTTC
TRBV11-3	15	NA	TRBJ2-6	once	CASSLGPSGANVLTF	TGTGCCAGCAGCTTAGGTCCCTCTGGGGCCAACGTCCTGACTTTC
TRBV11-2	14	NA	TRBJ2-3	NA	CASSYRGGGDTQYF	TGTGCCAGCAGCTACAGGGGAGGCGGGGATACGCAGTATTTT
TRBV7-9	11	NA	TRBJ1-2	NA	CASSSDYGYTF	TGTGCCAGCAGCTCGGACTATGGCTACACCTTC
TRBV28	15	TRBD1	TRBJ2-3	NA	CASSFDRGTTDTQYF	TGTGCCAGCAGTTTCGACAGGGGGACCACAGATACGCAGTATTTT
TRBV7-9	15	TRBD2	TRBJ2-2	NA	CASSSGLAGAGELFF	TGTGCCAGCAGCTCCGGACTAGCGGGTGCCGGGGAGCTGTTTTTT
TRBV2	13	NA	TRBJ1-5	NA	CASGLGVGQPQHF	TGTGCCAGCGGGCTAGGGGTTGGTCAGCCCCAGCATTTT
TRBV9	16	TRBD2	TRBJ2-5	NA	CASSVEGTSLSETQYF	TGTGCCAGCAGCGTAGAAGGGACTAGCCTTTCAGAGACCCAGTACTTC
TRBV28	13	NA	TRBJ2-7	NA	CASSSRGTYEQYF	TGTGCCAGCAGTTCCCGGGGTACCTACGAGCAGTACTTC
TRBV11-3	14	NA	TRBJ2-2	NA	CASSPRTHTGELFF	TGTGCCAGCAGCCCAAGGACGCACACCGGGGAGCTGTTTTTT
TRBV5-6	13	TRBD1	TRBJ2-7	NA	CASSLDRGYEQYF	TGTGCCAGCAGCTTGGACAGGGGGTACGAGCAGTACTTC
TRBV12-1	16	NA	TRBJ2-5	NA	CASSAPEQGFGETQYF	TGTGCCAGCAGCGCCCCGGAACAGGGGTTTGGTGAGACCCAGTACTTC
TRBV4-3	16	TRBD1	TRBJ1-2	NA	CASSPQVGQGTFGYTF	TGCGCCAGCAGCCCGCAAGTGGGACAGGGTACTTTTGGCTACACCTTC
TRBV6-5	15	NA	TRBJ1-6	NA	CASSSDSPLNSPLHF	TGTGCCAGCAGCTCGGACAGTCCCTTGAATTCACCCCTCCACTTT